Below are 26 T cell receptor beta chains sequenced from a single sample in a study of naive and memory T cell subsets. Findings and caveats of the study: Naive repertoires, especially CD8, held a few larger clonotypes, possibly memory cells re-expressing CD45RA.

Antigens of these TCRs are unknown. Two oligonucleotides, mixed equimolar, formed the beta constant-region primer covering TRBC1 and TRBC2. Ligated cDNA was amplified by four rounds of PCR with nested alpha and beta constant-region primers and SP2. From the UMI-ligation and nested PCR reads, TCRdb called clonotypes with MiXCR, one entry per CDR3 protein. The profile shows under 150,000 distinct CDR3 sequences, 15% to 25% of them singletons. The sequencing sample was made of naive CD8+ T cells from blood. The receptors derive from a human donor in good health.

The chain combines TRBV7-9 with TRBJ2-1, with a weak D call TRBD1 (5 bases). Germline CDR1 SEHNR, CDR2 FQNEAQ (reference sequence). V gave up 2 bases and J gave up 5 bases, with 19 bases separating them. This CDR3 contains 17 residues. The CDR3 DNA reads as TGTGCCAGCAGCTTACTAACCCTGGACACATCTGACAATGAGCAGTTCTTC. Protein sequence: CASSLLTLDTSDNEQFF. Together with reference TRBV7-9 and TRBJ2-1, the CDR3 gives the full variable domain: DTGVSQNPRHKITKRGQNVTFRCDPISEHNRLYWYRQTLGQGPEFLTYFQNEAQLEKSRLLSDRFSAERPKGSFSTLEIQRTEQGDSAMYLCASSLLTLDTSDNEQFFGPGTRLTVL.

CDR3 nucleotides: TGTGCCAGCAGTGAAGAGACTAGCGGGTTCAACGAGCAGTACTTC. The encoded protein is CASSEETSGFNEQYF. The chain couples TRBV6-1 to TRBJ2-7; 10 bases map to TRBD2. The germline V gene has CDR1 MNHNS and CDR2 SASEGT. Trimming at V came to 1 base and at J to 5 bases, leaving 5 bases not matched to a gene. This CDR3 contains 15 residues.

This clonotype showed up just a few times. The DNA of the CDR3 is TGTGCCAGTAGTATAGAAGGTGGCACAGATACGCAGTATTTT. Translating it yields CASSIEGGTDTQYF. This sequence joins TRBV19 and TRBJ2-3; no reliable D call. Germline V CDR1 and CDR2: LNHDA, SQIVND (reference sequence). The CDR3 totals 14 residues. V was shortened by 0 bases and J by 1 base, with 5 bases between the two germline ends. The complete variable domain, with remaining parts taken from reference TRBV19 and TRBJ2-3, reads DGGITQSPKYLFRKEGQNVTLSCEQNLNHDAMYWYRQDPGQGLRLIYYSQIVNDFQKGDIAEGYSVSREKKESFPLTVTSAQKNPTAFYLCASSIEGGTDTQYFGPGTRLTVL.

The gene calls are TRBV27 and TRBJ2-7; TRBD1 might be the D (6 bases). Germline loops: CDR1 MNHEY, CDR2 SMNVEV (reference sequence). The ends were cut back, 9 bases at V and 2 bases at J, with 14 bases in the middle. The CDR3 length is 13 residues. The CDR3 region has the DNA TGTGCCAGTACAGGGTTCCCTACCTACGAGCAGTACTTC. It translates to CASTGFPTYEQYF.

There are a few counts of this clonotype. V usage is TRBV28 and J usage is TRBJ2-7, with 7 bases lining up with TRBD1. The CDR3 extends over 13 amino acids. Germline V gene lookup returns CDR1 MDHEN and CDR2 SYDVKM. V dropped 3 bases and J dropped 6; count of bases not matched to a gene: 5. The CDR3 sequence is CASSFFTGVEQYF. The CDR3 bases are TGTGCCAGCAGTTTCTTTACAGGGGTCGAGCAGTACTTC.

This clonotype occurred a few times. CDR3 region: CASSQDLGLLYGYTF. Here the CDR3 DNA reads TGCGCCAGCAGCCAAGATTTGGGTCTTCTATATGGCTACACCTTC. This chain links TRBV4-1 with TRBJ1-2; D not certain. Germline CDR1 MGHRA, CDR2 YSYEKL. Trimming took 0 bases from V and 5 from J, leaving 13 bases between them. The CDR3 consists of 15 residues.

V and J are TRBV20-1 and TRBJ2-7; D is ambiguous. Germline assignment: CDR1 DFQATT and CDR2 SNEGSKA (reference sequence). The V and J ends lost 0 bases and 2 bases respectively, with 11 bases between them. The CDR3 has 14 residues. CDR3 sequence (DNA): TGCAGTGCTAGAGATCTGGAAGGGACCTACGAGCAGTACTTC. Translated: CSARDLEGTYEQYF.

The sample holds a few counts of this clonotype. The CDR3 DNA reads TGTGCCAGCAGTTTATTTCCAGGGGACGAAAAACTGTTTTTT. It yields the protein CASSLFPGDEKLFF. V is TRBV28 and J is TRBJ1-4; perhaps TRBD1 as D (6 bases). The ends were cut back, 1 base at V and 8 bases at J, with 11 bases in the middle. The CDR3 extends over 14 amino acids. The V gene's germline CDR1 is MDHEN and CDR2 SYDVKM.

This clonotype appeared a few times. The V call is TRBV10-3, the J call TRBJ2-7; 12 positions agree with TRBD2. This CDR3 comprises 11 residues. Germline CDR1 is ENHRY and CDR2 is SYGVKD. The ends lost 8 bases at V and 7 bases at J; junction bases unmatched: 0. In DNA, the CDR3 is TGTGCCATCGGACTAGCGGGGGAGCAGTACTTC. The encoded protein is CAIGLAGEQYF.

In this sample, this clonotype turned up many times. V is TRBV4-2 and J is TRBJ2-7; tentative D call: TRBD1 (5 bases). The V gene's germline CDR1 is LGHNA and CDR2 YNFKEQ. The ends were cut back, 0 bases at V and 3 bases at J, with 9 bases in the middle. This CDR3 comprises 14 residues. CDR3: CASSQDFRDYEQYF. CDR3 sequence (DNA): TGTGCCAGCAGCCAAGATTTCAGGGACTACGAGCAGTACTTC.

This clonotype occurred a few times. J is TRBJ2-7 and V is TRBV28; 9 positions agree with TRBD1. J gave up 3 bases and V 10 bases, and 4 bases lay outside the gene matches. The CDR3 contains 12 residues. Germline-derived CDR1 and CDR2 are MDHEN and SYDVKM. This CDR3 is CATSDRGYEQYF. CDR3 DNA: TGTGCCACTTCGGACAGGGGCTACGAGCAGTACTTC.

This chain connects TRBV18 to TRBJ2-7; TRBD2 might be the D (5 bases). The CDR3 covers 14 residues. Germline-derived CDR1 and CDR2 are KGHSH and LQKENI. Trimming took off 2 bases at V and 2 bases at J, with 10 bases between the two ends. CDR3 sequence reads: CASSPEGRPYEQYF. The CDR3 nucleotides read TGTGCCAGCTCACCAGAGGGTCGGCCCTACGAGCAGTACTTC.

The chain uses TRBV12-3 or TRBV12-4 and TRBJ1-1; D is perhaps TRBD1 (5 bases). Trimming pared 5 bases from V and 1 base from J, leaving 11 bases between. The CDR3 covers 14 residues. The CDR3, as DNA: TGTGCCAGCAGTATAGGTCAGGGGAACACTGAAGCTTTCTTT. It is translated as CASSIGQGNTEAFF.

The CDR3 region is CASRDFSSYEQYF. The CDR3 coding sequence is TGTGCCAGCAGGGACTTCAGCTCCTACGAGCAGTACTTC. The chain carries TRBV12-3 or TRBV12-4 and TRBJ2-7; possible D gene TRBD2, 5 bases. The CDR3 totals 13 residues. V was trimmed by 6 bases and J by 0 bases, leaving 9 bases between them.

This chain uses TRBV21-1 with TRBJ2-7. TRBV21-1 is designated a pseudogene. There are 12 residues in the CDR3. The CDR3 DNA reads TGTGCCAGCAGTTCCAGAGGATACGAGCAGTACTTC. Translating gives CASSSRGYEQYF.

This clonotype turned up a few times. The CDR3 coding sequence is TGTGCCAGCAGCTTAGCCGACGGTAGCTCCTACAATGAGCAGTTCTTC. It codes for CASSLADGSSYNEQFF. V usage is TRBV11-3 and J usage is TRBJ2-1, with no clear D. V was clipped by 1 base and J by 0 bases, with 10 bases between them. The CDR3 is 16 amino acids. Germline V gene data show CDR1 as SGHNT and CDR2 as YENEEA. The complete variable domain, with remaining parts taken from reference TRBV11-3 and TRBJ2-1, reads EAGVVQSPRYKIIEKKQPVAFWCNPISGHNTLYWYLQNLGQGPELLIRYENEEAVDDSQLPKDRFSAERLKGVDSTLKIQPAELGDSAVYLCASSLADGSSYNEQFFGPGTRLTVL.

The rearrangement joins TRBV5-8 to TRBJ2-1; 8 nucleotides match TRBD1. V dropped 2 bases and J dropped 8; count of bases not matched to a gene: 6. The germline CDR1 and CDR2 sequences are SGHTS and YDEGEE. This CDR3 has 14 amino acids. This CDR3 reads CASSFQGALDEQFF. As DNA, the CDR3 is TGTGCCAGCAGCTTTCAGGGGGCTTTAGATGAGCAGTTCTTC.

This clonotype was seen a handful of times. The rearrangement uses TRBV28 and TRBJ2-5; TRBD2 matches at 12 bases. With 8 bases clipped from V and 1 base from J, the junction kept 5 bases outside the gene matches. The CDR3 has 15 amino acids. Germline V CDR1 and CDR2: MDHEN, SYDVKM. The CDR3 coding sequence is TGTGCCAGCGATGGGGGACTAGCGGGCCAAGAGACCCAGTACTTC. Amino acid sequence: CASDGGLAGQETQYF. Variable domain in full (rest from reference TRBV28 and TRBJ2-5): DVKVTQSSRYLVKRTGEKVFLECVQDMDHENMFWYRQDPGLGLRLIYFSYDVKMKEKGDIPEGYSVSREKKERFSLILESASTNQTSMYLCASDGGLAGQETQYFGPGTRLLVL.

J is TRBJ2-7 and V is TRBV3-1; 9 positions agree with TRBD2. The CDR3 extends over 17 amino acids. CDR1 and CDR2 from the germline V gene are LGHDT and YNNKEL (reference sequence). V lost 0 bases to trimming and J lost 2 bases; unmatched junction nucleotides: 8. The CDR3 nucleotides read TGTGCCAGCAGCCAAGATCGGGCTAGCGGGATCGCCTACGAGCAGTACTTC. This translates into CASSQDRASGIAYEQYF.

This clonotype was seen only a few times. This sequence joins TRBV29-1 and TRBJ2-2; D not certain. Germline V gene data show CDR1 as SQVTM and CDR2 as ANQGSEA. CDR3 length equals 14 residues. With 1 base removed from V and 4 bases from J, the gap between germline ends came to 10 bases. DNA of the CDR3: TGCAGCGTTGAAGGGCTGATGAGCACCGGGGAGCTGTTTTTT. Protein product: CSVEGLMSTGELFF.

The chain carries TRBV27 and TRBJ2-7; weak D call: TRBD2 (6 bases). CDR1 is MNHEY, CDR2 SMNVEV, per germline (reference sequence). Trimming left V 1 base short and J 6 bases short, with 16 bases between. This CDR3 region has 15 residues. CDR3: CASSLYGSELFEQYF. The DNA for the CDR3 is TGTGCCAGCAGTTTATACGGGAGCGAACTTTTCGAGCAGTACTTC.

The rearrangement joins TRBV7-9 to TRBJ2-7, with TRBD1 identical over 8 bases. With V trimmed by 5 bases and J by 2 bases, 5 bases remained unmatched. Germline V gives CDR1 SEHNR, CDR2 FQNEAQ (reference sequence). The CDR3 spans 14 residues. CDR3 bases: TGTGCCAGCAGCCCCAGGGACAGGACCTACGAGCAGTACTTC. Translated, it gives CASSPRDRTYEQYF.

This clonotype was counted only a few times. The rearrangement links TRBV12-3 or TRBV12-4 to TRBJ1-1; 10 nucleotides agree with TRBD1. Losses at the gene ends were 5 bases for V and 7 bases for J; bases not matched to a gene: 4. The CDR3 consists of 13 residues. The CDR3 DNA reads TGTGCCAGCAGTCCCCGGGACAGGGGTGAAGCTTTCTTT. This codes for CASSPRDRGEAFF.

The chain joins TRBV29-1 to TRBJ2-3; 7 positions agree with TRBD1. This CDR3 region has 13 residues. From germline, CDR1 is SQVTM and CDR2 ANQGSEA. The ends lost 5 bases at V and 3 bases at J; junction bases unmatched: 5. CDR3 coding DNA: TGCAGCGTTTCGACAGGGTTGACAGATACGCAGTATTTT. This codes for CSVSTGLTDTQYF.

The chain uses TRBV12-3 or TRBV12-4 and TRBJ2-7, with 8 bases aligning to TRBD1. The CDR3 length is 15 residues. Unmatched junction bases numbered 6, after V lost 3 bases and J lost 2 bases. CDR3 coding DNA: TGTGCCAGCAGTTTTTTCCTGACAGGGGCCTACGAGCAGTACTTC. This sequence encodes CASSFFLTGAYEQYF.

This clonotype has more than one count but fewer than ten. The chain links TRBV28 to TRBJ2-1; D call uncertain. The CDR3 covers 11 residues. The germline V and J ends were trimmed by 8 bases and 8 bases, with 10 bases remaining between them. Germline loops: CDR1 MDHEN, CDR2 SYDVKM. CDR3 DNA sequence: TGTGCCAGCGGGTGGGCCGATGAGCAGTTCTTC. The encoded protein is CASGWADEQFF.